Below are 5 T cell receptor beta chains sequenced from a single sample in a study of cytomegalovirus exposure and HLA in healthy donors. The PCR ran on 60 Vbeta and 13 Jbeta primers. Clones were read by immunoSEQ multiplex PCR, and TCRdb kept only the in-frame ones, dropping some. The sample carries 80,000 to 90,000 clones, around 85% recorded once. The specimen sequenced was PBMCs. The receptor source for this set is a man aged 25 to 40 in good health and CMV-seronegative.

The DNA for the CDR3 is TGCGCCAGCAGCCAAGCAATACCGGGACAGGGGGGGATGAACACTGAAGCTTTCTTT. The encoded protein is CASSQAIPGQGGMNTEAFF. This chain links TRBV4-1 with TRBJ1-1, with TRBD1 identical over 11 bases. The ends lost 1 base at V and 0 bases at J; junction bases unmatched: 10. Germline lookup yields CDR1 MGHRA and CDR2 YSYEKL. The length of the CDR3 is 19 residues.

V usage is TRBV19 and J usage is TRBJ2-7; TRBD1 matches 8 bases. The CDR3 length is 15 residues. V shed 3 bases, J shed 5 bases, and the junction held 9 bases outside the gene matches. Per germline, CDR1 LNHDA and CDR2 SQIVND (reference sequence). The CDR3 loop reads CASSIMADRGNEQYF. The CDR3 coding sequence is TGTGCCAGTAGTATTATGGCCGACAGGGGTAACGAGCAGTACTTC. Together with reference TRBV19 and TRBJ2-7, the CDR3 gives the full variable domain: DGGITQSPKYLFRKEGQNVTLSCEQNLNHDAMYWYRQDPGQGLRLIYYSQIVNDFQKGDIAEGYSVSREKKESFPLTVTSAQKNPTAFYLCASSIMADRGNEQYFGPGTRLTVT.

V and J are TRBV28 and TRBJ1-1; no clear D gene. Per the germline V gene, CDR1 is MDHEN and CDR2 is SYDVKM. Trimming removed 6 bases from V and 5 bases from J, with 10 bases in between. CDR3 size: 12 residues. Here the CDR3 reads CASRIRRTEAFF. In DNA, the CDR3 is TGTGCCAGCAGAATCCGGAGAACTGAAGCTTTCTTT.

The rearrangement links TRBV5-1 to TRBJ1-5, with unresolved D. Per germline, CDR1 SGHRS and CDR2 YFSETQ. This CDR3 has 14 amino acids. V lost 0 bases and J lost 4, with 8 bases in between. The CDR3: CASSLGQVNQPQHF. In DNA form, the CDR3 reads TGCGCCAGCAGCTTGGGACAAGTTAATCAGCCCCAGCATTTT. The whole variable domain, remainder taken from reference TRBV5-1 and TRBJ1-5, is KAGVTQTPRYLIKTRGQQVTLSCSPISGHRSVSWYQQTPGQGLQFLFEYFSETQRNKGNFPGRFSGRQFSNSRSEMNVSTLELGDSALYLCASSLGQVNQPQHFGDGTRLSIL.

The J gene is TRBJ2-7, the V gene TRBV4-1; TRBD2 matches 14 bases. This CDR3 region has 16 residues. Germline V CDR1 and CDR2: MGHRA, YSYEKL. Trimming removed 3 bases from V and 0 bases from J; junction bases left unmatched: 1. The CDR3 DNA sequence: TGCGCCAGCAGCCAGGGACTAGCGGGGGCCTCCTACGAGCAGTACTTC. Translated, it gives CASSQGLAGASYEQYF.